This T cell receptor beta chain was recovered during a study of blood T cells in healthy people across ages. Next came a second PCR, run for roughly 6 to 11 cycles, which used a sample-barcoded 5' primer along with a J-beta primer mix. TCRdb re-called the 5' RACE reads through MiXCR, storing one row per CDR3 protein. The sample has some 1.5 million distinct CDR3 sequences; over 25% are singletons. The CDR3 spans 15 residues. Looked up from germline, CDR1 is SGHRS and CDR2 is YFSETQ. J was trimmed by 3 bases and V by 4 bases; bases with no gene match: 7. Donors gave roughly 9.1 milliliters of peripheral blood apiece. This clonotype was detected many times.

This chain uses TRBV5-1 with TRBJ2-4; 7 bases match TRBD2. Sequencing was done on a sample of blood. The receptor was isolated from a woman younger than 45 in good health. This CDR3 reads CASSPLAGDKNIQYF. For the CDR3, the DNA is TGCGCCAGCAGCCCCCTTGCGGGAGACAAAAACATTCAGTACTTC.